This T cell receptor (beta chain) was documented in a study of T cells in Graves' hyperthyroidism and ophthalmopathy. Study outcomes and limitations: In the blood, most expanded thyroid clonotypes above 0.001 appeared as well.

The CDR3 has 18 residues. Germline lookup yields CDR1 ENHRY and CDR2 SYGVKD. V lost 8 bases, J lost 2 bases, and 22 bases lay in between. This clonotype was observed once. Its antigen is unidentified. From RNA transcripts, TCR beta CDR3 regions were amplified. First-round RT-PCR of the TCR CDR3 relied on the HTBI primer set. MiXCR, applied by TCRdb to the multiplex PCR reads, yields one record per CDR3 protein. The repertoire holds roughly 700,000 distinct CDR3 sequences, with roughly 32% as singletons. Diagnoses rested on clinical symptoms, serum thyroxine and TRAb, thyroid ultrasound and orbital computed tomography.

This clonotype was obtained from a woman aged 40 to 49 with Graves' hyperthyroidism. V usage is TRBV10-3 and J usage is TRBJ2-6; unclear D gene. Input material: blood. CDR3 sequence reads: CAILGAGGRVAGANVLTF. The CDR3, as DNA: TGTGCCATCCTGGGCGCCGGCGGAAGAGTGGCTGGGGCCAACGTCCTGACTTTC.